The 24 T cell receptor beta chains below were found in one sample sequenced in a study of regulatory T cells in long-lasting Graves disease. Indicated time point: persistent/refractory GD, antithyroid drugs over 5 years with positive TRAb. Extracted PBMC RNA gave rise to the TCR library. The TCR beta library used iRepertoire HTBI primers with Arm-PCR amplification of CDR3. A single record per CDR3 protein comes from TCRdb applying MiXCR to the multiplex PCR reads. The table records some 330,000 distinct CDR3 sequences, 23% of them present only once. The specimen was peripheral blood mononuclear cells (PBMCs), collected when the disease was refractory, from a patient treated with antithyroid drugs. The receptor set was obtained from a woman aged 40 to 55 with Graves disease.

This clonotype was detected a few times. This chain connects TRBV3-1 to TRBJ2-2; possibly TRBD1 or TRBD2 for D (5 bases each). The CDR3 loop spans 16 amino acids. CDR1 and CDR2 (germline): LGHDT, YNNKEL (reference sequence). Trimming left V 2 bases short and J 7 bases short, with 17 bases between. In DNA, the CDR3 is TGTGCCAGCAGCCAATTTGCAGGGAGTGGGAACGGGGAGCTGTTTTTT. Encoded protein: CASSQFAGSGNGELFF.

This clonotype was recorded many times. V and J are TRBV13 and TRBJ2-7; possibly TRBD1 for D (5 bases). The CDR3 has 14 amino acids. Trimming removed 1 base at V and 2 bases at J, with 9 bases between. The germline CDR1 and CDR2 sequences are PRHDT and FYEKMQ (reference sequence). This CDR3 reads CASSLDRRTYEQYF. The CDR3 DNA is TGTGCCAGCAGCTTAGACAGGCGAACCTACGAGCAGTACTTC. The full variable domain, with the rest looked up from reference TRBV13 and TRBJ2-7, is AAGVIQSPRHLIKEKRETATLKCYPIPRHDTVYWYQQGPGQDPQFLISFYEKMQSDKGSIPDRFSAQQFSDYHSELNMSSLELGDSALYFCASSLDRRTYEQYFGPGTRLTVT.

V and J are TRBV11-2 and TRBJ2-6; 7 nucleotides align to TRBD1. The V segment lost 6 bases and the J segment 1 base; nucleotides outside the gene matches: 21. The CDR3 has 21 residues. Germline V gene sequence: CDR1 SGHAT, CDR2 FQNNGV. The CDR3 nucleotides are TGTGCCAGCAGTCCTCACCCCAGCTCCGGACAGGCACTATCTGGGGCCAACGTCCTGACTTTC. This gives the protein CASSPHPSSGQALSGANVLTF.

This clonotype was recorded many times. This rearrangement joins TRBV28 to TRBJ1-6, with D tentatively TRBD1 (5 bases). V lost 0 bases and J lost 9, with 12 bases in between. Looked up from germline, CDR1 is MDHEN and CDR2 is SYDVKM. There are 15 residues in the CDR3. The CDR3 here is CASSLWGTAGSPLHF. DNA for the CDR3: TGTGCCAGCAGTTTATGGGGGACGGCGGGTTCACCCCTCCACTTT. Full variable domain (outside the CDR3, taken from reference TRBV28 and TRBJ1-6): DVKVTQSSRYLVKRTGEKVFLECVQDMDHENMFWYRQDPGLGLRLIYFSYDVKMKEKGDIPEGYSVSREKKERFSLILESASTNQTSMYLCASSLWGTAGSPLHFGNGTRLTVT.

This chain connects TRBV6-1 to TRBJ1-5, with D unclear. The V end was cut by 1 base, the J end by 2 bases, with 9 bases between. Germline CDR1 is MNHNS and CDR2 is SASEGT. This CDR3 spans 15 amino acids. The CDR3 here is CASSEVGSGNQPQHF. CDR3 DNA sequence: TGTGCCAGCAGTGAAGTGGGATCGGGCAATCAGCCCCAGCATTTT.

This clonotype was seen ten or more times. This chain joins TRBV2 and TRBJ2-7, with D unclear. The V end lost 1 base, the J end lost 2 bases, and 12 bases lay between the germline ends. The CDR3 contains 15 residues. Germline assignment: CDR1 SNHLY and CDR2 FYNNEI. This chain's CDR3 is CASSEEQPKPYEQYF. Here the CDR3 DNA reads TGTGCCAGCAGTGAAGAACAGCCCAAGCCCTACGAGCAGTACTTC.

V is TRBV7-9 and J is TRBJ2-7, with 9 nucleotides matching TRBD1. This CDR3 region has 13 residues. Germline CDR1 reads SEHNR; CDR2 reads FQNEAQ (reference sequence). Trimming cost V 5 bases and J 7 bases; bases outside gene matches: 6. This chain's CDR3 is CASSPKDRGEQYF. The CDR3 DNA reads TGTGCCAGCAGCCCAAAGGACAGGGGAGAGCAGTACTTC.

The table lists this clonotype with a count of one. The V gene is TRBV15, the J gene TRBJ1-2, with TRBD1 matching 7 bases. Germline assignment: CDR1 LNHNV and CDR2 YYDKDF (reference sequence). The ends lost 1 base at V and 8 bases at J; junction bases unmatched: 4. The CDR3 runs 13 residues. CDR3 in amino acids: CATSRGRDSGYTF. CDR3 nucleotide sequence: TGTGCCACCAGCAGAGGGCGGGACAGCGGCTACACCTTC.

In its sample, this clonotype was seen many times. The chain uses TRBV27 and TRBJ2-7; 14 bases agree with TRBD2. Trimming took 5 bases from V and 3 from J; bases not matched to a gene: 6. The CDR3 extends over 16 amino acids. Germline CDR1 MNHEY, CDR2 SMNVEV (reference sequence). CDR3 DNA sequence: TGTGCCAGCAGTCCCGGGACTAGCGGGAGAGACTACGAGCAGTACTTC. Protein: CASSPGTSGRDYEQYF.

CDR3 loop: CASLGSHYNEQFF. The CDR3 DNA reads as TGTGCCAGCTTAGGTTCCCACTACAATGAGCAGTTCTTC. V gene TRBV27 combines with J gene TRBJ2-1; D not certain. Germline CDR1 MNHEY, CDR2 SMNVEV (reference sequence). With 8 bases removed from V and 3 bases from J, the gap between germline ends came to 11 bases. The CDR3 consists of 13 residues.

This clonotype was detected many times. CDR3 sequence reads: CASSSPLVGPQHF. Written as DNA, the CDR3 is TGTGCCAGCAGTTCACCCCTTGTTGGGCCCCAGCATTTT. The chain has TRBV28 and TRBJ1-5, with D uncertain. The CDR3 is 13 amino acids. V lost 4 bases, J lost 9 bases, and 13 bases lay in between. The germline CDR1 and CDR2 sequences are MDHEN and SYDVKM.

This clonotype was counted a few times. The V gene is TRBV7-2, the J gene TRBJ2-2; D remains unclear. Germline loops: CDR1 SGHTA, CDR2 FQGNSA. Between the trimmed V and J ends, which lost 10 bases and 0 bases, there was a span of 18 bases. The CDR3 runs 16 residues. Here the CDR3 reads CAISDGVRSNTGELFF. The CDR3 nucleotides are TGTGCCATATCCGATGGGGTGCGATCGAACACCGGGGAGCTGTTTTTT.

This clonotype was counted many times. Its ends do not fully match the called genes, so a read error is possible. This chain uses TRBV28 with TRBJ2-7; 11 bases match TRBD2. The CDR3 spans 17 residues. Germline V gene sequence: CDR1 MDHEN, CDR2 SYDVKM. The CDR3 region has the DNA TGTGCCAGCAGTCGTCCACTCTTAGCGGGAGGGTCCTGCGAGCAGTACTTC. Translated, it gives CASSRPLLAGGSCEQYF.

This clonotype has a handful of counts. The chain carries TRBV27 and TRBJ2-3, with 12 bases lining up with TRBD2. This CDR3 is built from 15 residues. V dropped 4 bases and J dropped 5; count of bases not matched to a gene: 4. CDR1 and CDR2 (germline): MNHEY, SMNVEV (reference sequence). This chain's CDR3 is CASSSLAGGIDTQYF. In nucleotides, the CDR3 is TGTGCCAGCAGTTCTCTAGCGGGAGGGATAGATACGCAGTATTTT.

In its sample, this clonotype was seen a few times. The chain uses TRBV6-1 and TRBJ1-5, with D hard to call. Trimming took 6 bases from V and 3 from J, leaving 12 bases between them. This CDR3 spans 14 amino acids. Germline V gives CDR1 MNHNS, CDR2 SASEGT. In DNA, the CDR3 is TGTGCCAGCAGCCGGGCCTCGAACAATCAGCCCCAGCATTTT. Translated, it gives CASSRASNNQPQHF.

J is TRBJ2-1 and V is TRBV6-2 or TRBV6-3; 14 nucleotides line up with TRBD2. J was trimmed by 6 bases and V by 5 bases; bases with no gene match: 9. Germline CDR1 reads MNHEY; CDR2 reads SVGEGT. The CDR3 is made up of 17 amino acids. The CDR3 bases are TGTGCCAGCAGTACCGGGACTAGCGGGAGTTTATCCAATGAGCAGTTCTTC. This encodes CASSTGTSGSLSNEQFF.

This clonotype was recorded at least ten times. The V gene is TRBV6-1, the J gene TRBJ2-5; 7 bases map to TRBD2. The germline V gene has CDR1 MNHNS and CDR2 SASEGT. This CDR3 has 16 residues. Trimming removed 7 bases from V and 3 bases from J; junction bases left unmatched: 14. CDR3 nucleotides: TGTGCCAGCACCGATGCTCGCGGGGGAGTAGAAGAGACCCAGTACTTC. This codes for CASTDARGGVEETQYF.

In this sample, this clonotype turned up a few times. This chain uses TRBV5-6 with TRBJ2-7; possibly TRBD1 for D (6 bases). The ends were cut back, 3 bases at V and 7 bases at J, with 14 bases in the middle. CDR3 length equals 13 residues. CDR1 is SGHDT and CDR2 is YYEEEE in the germline V gene. CDR3 amino acids: CASSWGGQSEQYF. The CDR3 DNA follows: TGTGCCAGCAGCTGGGGTGGACAGTCGGAGCAGTACTTC.

As to this clonotype: A junction end diverges from the germline sequence, so it may reflect a read error. The chain is built from TRBV6-4 and TRBJ2-3; D remains ambiguous. The CDR3 runs to 17 residues. Germline V gene sequence: CDR1 MRHNA, CDR2 SNTAGT. CDR3 in DNA: TGTGCCAGCAGTTACTCGAAGCGTCGGTTCATTTTGGGTACGCAGTATTTT. It yields the protein CASSYSKRRFILGTQYF.

The rearrangement uses TRBV27 and TRBJ2-1; no clear D gene. Trimming stripped 3 bases from V and 5 bases from J, with 17 bases between. There are 16 residues in the CDR3. Looked up from germline, CDR1 is MNHEY and CDR2 is SMNVEV (reference sequence). The CDR3 loop is CASSFSEFDDNNEQFF. CDR3 coding DNA: TGTGCCAGCAGTTTCTCCGAGTTCGACGATAACAATGAGCAGTTCTTC.

The J gene is TRBJ2-7, the V gene TRBV10-3, with TRBD1 as a possible D gene (5 bases). Trimming took off 3 bases at V and 2 bases at J, with 5 bases between the two ends. Germline values: CDR1 ENHRY, CDR2 SYGVKD. The CDR3 is made up of 12 amino acids. In DNA form, the CDR3 reads TGTGCCATCAGTGACAGGGCCTACGAGCAGTACTTC. This encodes CAISDRAYEQYF.

The rearrangement joins TRBV20-1 to TRBJ2-5; TRBD2 is a possible D gene (5 bases). CDR3 length equals 16 residues. Germline V gene lookup returns CDR1 DFQATT and CDR2 SNEGSKA (reference sequence). Trimming cost V 0 bases and J 5 bases, with 19 bases left between them. DNA for the CDR3: TGCAGTGCTAGAGATCGGAGAGGGTCGTTAGAGGAGACCCAGTACTTC. It specifies CSARDRRGSLEETQYF.

This clonotype came up a few times. A much larger clone differs from this one at a single base, so this may be a read error. The chain carries TRBV12-3 or TRBV12-4 and TRBJ1-5; maybe TRBD1 (6 bases). The ends were cut back, 1 base at V and 1 base at J, with 8 bases in the middle. This CDR3 contains 15 residues. In nucleotides, the CDR3 is TGTGCCAGCAGTTTAGGGGACAACAGCAATCAGCCCCAGCATTTT. Protein: CASSLGDNSNQPQHF.

This clonotype has ten or more counts. This chain uses TRBV2 with TRBJ2-7; D unresolved. The V end lost 4 bases, the J end lost 6 bases, and 10 bases lay between the germline ends. The CDR3 is 12 residues long. In germline, CDR1 is SNHLY, CDR2 FYNNEI. For the CDR3, the DNA is TGTGCCAGCAGTGCCACCGTGCGCGAGCAGTACTTC. Residues: CASSATVREQYF.